One sample yielded the 3 T cell receptor beta chains listed below, sequenced in a study of blood T cells in healthy people across ages. Through a sample-barcoded 5' primer and a J-beta primer mix, a second PCR was run for 7 to 11 cycles. TCRdb analysed the 5' RACE reads with MiXCR anew, one entry per CDR3 protein. The sample has about 1.4 million distinct CDR3 sequences, around 59% seen once. Sequenced sample: blood. Receptor source: a man aged 18 to 30 in good health.

The chain couples TRBV7-9 to TRBJ1-2; TRBD1 is a possible D gene (5 bases). V dropped 8 bases and J dropped 7 bases, with 17 bases sitting between them. The V gene's germline CDR1 is SEHNR and CDR2 FQNEAQ (reference sequence). This CDR3 spans 13 amino acids. For the CDR3, the DNA is TGTGCCAGCGGGAGGGCAGGGCTTTCTGGCTACACCTTC. It specifies CASGRAGLSGYTF.

Regarding this clonotype: This sequence may be a read error, since a much larger clone differs from it by one base. The chain recombines TRBV29-1 with TRBJ2-7; tentatively, D is TRBD2 (5 bases). In germline, CDR1 is SQVTM, CDR2 ANQGSEA. Trimming stripped 4 bases from V and 10 bases from J, with 17 bases between. The CDR3 is 12 residues long. As DNA, the CDR3 is TGCAGCGTTGGGGCCCGGGGAGAGGCCCAGTACTTC. This gives the protein CSVGARGEAQYF.

The chain joins TRBV10-3 to TRBJ2-7; D gene uncertain. The CDR3 runs 13 residues. Germline CDR1 and CDR2: ENHRY and SYGVKD. The germline V and J ends were trimmed by 8 bases and 3 bases, with 14 bases remaining between them. The CDR3 DNA is TGTGCCATCGGCCTTACGGATTACTACGAGCAGTACTTC. Translation: CAIGLTDYYEQYF.